This T cell receptor (beta chain) was observed in a study of cytomegalovirus exposure and HLA in healthy donors. Turning to the study itself: Earlier results showed approximately 110 million unique TCR beta sequences derived from 150 million to 200 million T cells.

Researchers ran the PCR with 60 Vbeta and 13 Jbeta primers. The assay was immunoSEQ multiplex PCR, and TCRdb's table has in-frame clones only and misses some. This sample carries around 150,000 clones, 60% to 80% of them seen once, and the ten largest clones take about 1.1%. The germline CDR1 and CDR2 sequences are MRHNA and SNTAGT. Trimming cost V 2 bases and J 10 bases, with 9 bases left between them. The CDR3 is made up of 12 amino acids. Comment on this clone: The antigen is undetermined.

At the time of sampling, donors were nominally healthy, though unrecorded immune exposures were likely. Study outcomes and limitations: Follow-up analysis later connected one missense variant in DCLRE1C with trimming of TCR beta V- and J-genes. Presence/absence analyses rested on an assumption that sequencing depth was roughly uniform across donors.

This TCR came from a male donor in good health and CMV-seronegative. Sequences were obtained from PBMCs. This sequence joins TRBV6-4 and TRBJ2-1; no reliable D call. The CDR3 is CASSDAGHEQFF. CDR3 in DNA: TGTGCCAGCAGTGACGCAGGCCACGAGCAGTTCTTC.